The clone carrying this TCR beta chain showed up just a few times. Antigen specificity is unknown. This specimen belongs to a study of identical twins. A universal primer site was created by template switching, with the cDNA bearing unique molecular identifiers. TCRdb independently ran MiXCR on the 5' RACE reads; one entry per CDR3 protein. The sample has under 300,000 distinct CDR3 sequences; 12% are singletons. Findings and limits, study-wide: Invariant cells of the MAIT and iNKT types might have partly distorted the zero-insertion analyses. Clonotypes of the beta chain that were abundant in cord blood carried fewer insertions (memory repertoires showed none).

The sample also formed part of further work on yellow fever vaccine responses in identical twins.

The receptor was isolated from a woman under 30 in good health. Material for sequencing was memory (CD45RO+) T cells sorted from blood.

The chain's CDR3 is CASSLDARGGYGYTF. In DNA, the CDR3 is TGTGCCAGCAGCTTAGATGCCAGGGGTGGATATGGCTACACCTTC. The chain links TRBV11-2 to TRBJ1-2; D is perhaps TRBD1 (6 bases). The germline gives CDR1 SGHAT, CDR2 FQNNGV. The length of the CDR3 is 15 residues. The V and J ends lost 0 bases and 5 bases respectively, with 13 bases between them.